Shown below are 3 T cell receptor beta chains from a single sample sequenced in a study of T-cell memory formation after mild COVID-19. TCRdb called the 5' RACE reads again in MiXCR, with one record for every CDR3 protein. The table has 380,000 or so distinct CDR3 sequences, 14% seen once. The sequenced material came from PBMCs or a T cell subset sorted from them (not recorded which). These receptors came from a young man who had mild COVID-19 (a few samples of this study predate the infection). Cell type and time point are not known.

This clonotype has more than one count but fewer than ten. Here the CDR3 DNA reads TGCGCCAGCAGCCAGGGCAGGGGGCACGACTATGGCTACACCTTC. Its translation: CASSQGRGHDYGYTF. The V call is TRBV4-1, the J call TRBJ1-2; TRBD1 agrees at 8 bases. J lost 3 bases, V lost 3 bases, and 6 bases had no gene match. The CDR3 covers 15 residues. Germline CDR1 is MGHRA and CDR2 is YSYEKL.

In this sample, this clonotype turned up a few times. The chain joins TRBV12-3 or TRBV12-4 to TRBJ2-1; D not certain. There are 13 residues in the CDR3. V shed 6 bases and J shed 7 bases, with 13 bases lying between them. The DNA for the CDR3 is TGTGCCAGCAGCCCCCTAATCAGAAATGAGCAGTTCTTC. Translation: CASSPLIRNEQFF.

DNA for the CDR3: TGTGCCAGCAGCACTCTAGCGGGGGGTATATATGAGCAGTTCTTC. Protein sequence: CASSTLAGGIYEQFF. The V gene is TRBV11-2, the J gene TRBJ2-1; 11 nucleotides line up with TRBD2. This CDR3 contains 15 residues. The junction had 8 bases not matched to a gene; V was cut back by 5 bases and J by 8 bases. CDR1 and CDR2 (germline): SGHAT, FQNNGV. Complete variable domain (other parts from reference TRBV11-2 and TRBJ2-1): EAGVAQSPRYKIIEKRQSVAFWCNPISGHATLYWYQQILGQGPKLLIQFQNNGVVDDSQLPKDRFSAERLKGVDSTLKIQPAKLEDSAVYLCASSTLAGGIYEQFFGPGTRLTVL.